This T cell receptor beta chain was found in a study of cytomegalovirus exposure and HLA in healthy donors. Points from the study as a whole: Reportedly, a later analysis found an Asian-associated ancestry cluster had fewer N-insertions than the roughly 700-donor mean. Using a false discovery rate of 0.05, a later analysis showed that approximately 17,000 TCR beta sequences were associated with HLA alleles.

A multiplex PCR was run with 60 Vbeta primers and 13 Jbeta primers. Clones were read by immunoSEQ multiplex PCR, and TCRdb kept only the in-frame ones, dropping some. Of around 210,000 clones listed, approximately 78% are singletons. The sample holds a few counts of this clone. The antigen is unknown. The CDR3 contains 15 residues. Germline assignment: CDR1 SGHDT and CDR2 YYEEEE. V lost 4 bases, J lost 1 base, and 6 bases stayed unmatched. The gene calls are TRBV5-6 and TRBJ1-1, with TRBD1 matching 8 bases. The sample comprised PBMCs. The receptor's source is a middle-aged woman in good health and CMV-seronegative. The CDR3 DNA is TGTGCCAGCAGCATTGGACAGGGACAGAACACTGAAGCTTTCTTT. Its translation: CASSIGQGQNTEAFF.